A single sample gave rise to the 30 T cell receptor beta chains below, sequenced in a study of metastatic and nonmetastatic thyroid tumors. Ahead of thyroid surgery, no patient had received treatment of any kind. TCRdb reprocessed the PCR reads using MiXCR. The table has about 20,000 clones, 21% seen once. The sample was tumor tissue. The receptors come from a female donor with papillary thyroid cancer or a benign thyroid nodule (not recorded which). Some clones in this sample may be carry-over from other donors' samples.

This clone was observed at least ten times. The CDR3 DNA reads TGTGCCAGCAGTTACGGCAGATCAACTAATGAAAAACTGTTTTTT. Amino acids: CASSYGRSTNEKLFF. This chain uses TRBV6-6 with TRBJ1-4; no reliable D call. The germline V gene has CDR1 MNHNY and CDR2 SVGAGI (reference sequence). V gave up 2 bases and J gave up 0 bases, with 7 bases separating them. This CDR3 contains 15 residues.

There are many counts of this clone. A read error is possible here, since a much larger clone lies one base away. The chain has TRBV20-1 and TRBJ1-2, with unresolved D. This CDR3 contains 10 residues. Germline CDR1 and CDR2: DFQATT and SNEGSKA (reference sequence). The CDR3 loop is CSSPTYGYAF. The CDR3 nucleotides read TGCAGCAGCCCGACCTATGGCTACGCCTTC.

This clone was detected ten times or more. This rearrangement joins TRBV20-1 to TRBJ1-2; possible D gene TRBD1, 6 bases. V lost 5 bases, J lost 3 bases, and 19 bases lay in between. CDR1 is DFQATT and CDR2 is SNEGSKA in the germline V gene (reference sequence). This CDR3 is built from 15 residues. This CDR3 is CSAYNPGQVYYGYTF. Here the CDR3 DNA reads TGCAGTGCTTATAATCCGGGACAAGTTTACTATGGCTACACCTTC.

The V gene is TRBV3-1, the J gene TRBJ1-1; a weak D match, TRBD1 (5 bases). Trimming left V 3 bases short and J 8 bases short, with 13 bases between. The germline V gene has CDR1 LGHDT and CDR2 YNNKEL (reference sequence). The CDR3 totals 13 residues. The CDR3, as DNA: TGTGCCAGCAGCCACACCGGGACCTCCGAAGCTTTCTTT. It codes for CASSHTGTSEAFF.

Only a few counts were recorded for this clone. The rearrangement joins TRBV6-1 to TRBJ2-2; TRBD1 is a possible D gene (6 bases). Trimming left V 7 bases short and J 3 bases short, with 9 bases between. Germline V CDR1 and CDR2: MNHNS, SASEGT. The CDR3 sequence is 13 residues long. The CDR3 nucleotides are TGTGCCAGCACGACAGGCGACACCGGGGAGCTGTTTTTT. Amino acid sequence: CASTTGDTGELFF.

This clone was seen a handful of times. The V call is TRBV19, the J call TRBJ2-3, with TRBD2 identical over 8 bases. This CDR3 spans 14 amino acids. The germline CDR1 and CDR2 sequences are LNHDA and SQIVND (reference sequence). The trim removed 6 bases at V and 1 base at J, leaving 3 bases unmatched. CDR3 residues: CASRTSVGTDTQYF. Here the CDR3 DNA reads TGTGCCAGTAGGACTAGCGTAGGCACAGATACGCAGTATTTT.

The chain combines TRBV7-9 with TRBJ2-1; D perhaps matches TRBD2 (5 bases). Germline CDR1 is SEHNR and CDR2 is FQNEAQ (reference sequence). V shed 10 bases and J shed 8 bases, with 24 bases lying between them. The CDR3 extends over 15 amino acids. CDR3 amino acids: CATLKRTSMVDEQFF. The CDR3 nucleotides are TGTGCCACCCTAAAGCGGACCTCGATGGTGGATGAGCAGTTCTTC.

The sample holds many counts of this clone. The chain recombines TRBV20-1 with TRBJ1-1, with 7 nucleotides matching TRBD1. The CDR3 covers 12 residues. Germline V gene data show CDR1 as DFQATT and CDR2 as SNEGSKA (reference sequence). V trimming: 6 bases; J trimming: 7 bases; junction bases outside the gene matches: 8. The chain's CDR3 is CSARTGVGEAFF. CDR3 nucleotide sequence: TGCAGTGCAAGGACAGGTGTAGGTGAAGCTTTCTTT.

This clone has ten or more counts. The J gene is TRBJ1-2, the V gene TRBV4-2; D ambiguous. Germline V gene lookup returns CDR1 LGHNA and CDR2 YNFKEQ. This CDR3 region has 15 residues. V gave up 0 bases and J gave up 5 bases, with 13 bases separating them. CDR3 residues: CASSQEVETVYGYTF. In DNA form, the CDR3 reads TGTGCCAGCAGCCAAGAAGTAGAGACGGTGTATGGCTACACCTTC.

This chain uses TRBV19 with TRBJ2-7; no definite D call. The CDR3 covers 12 residues. V lost 0 bases to trimming and J lost 7 bases, with 7 bases between them. CDR1 and CDR2 (germline): LNHDA, SQIVND (reference sequence). The DNA for the CDR3 is TGTGCCAGTAGTATAGACTACAGTGAGCAGTACTTC. This encodes CASSIDYSEQYF.

The V gene is TRBV27, the J gene TRBJ1-5; D gene ambiguous. CDR1 is MNHEY and CDR2 is SMNVEV in the germline V gene (reference sequence). Trimming took 1 base from V and 0 from J, leaving 7 bases between them. This CDR3 region has 15 residues. Here the CDR3 reads CASSLYPPSNQPQHF. The CDR3 DNA is TGTGCCAGCAGTTTATATCCCCCTAGCAATCAGCCCCAGCATTTT.

This clone was observed a single time. This chain uses TRBV11-1 with TRBJ2-1; 7 nucleotides align to TRBD2. Germline values: CDR1 SGHAT, CDR2 FQDESV (reference sequence). The CDR3 runs to 16 residues. V dropped 5 bases and J dropped 4; count of bases not matched to a gene: 11. The CDR3 DNA is TGTGCCAGCAGCCAGACCCGTAGCGGGTCATACAATGAGCAGTTCTTC. This gives the protein CASSQTRSGSYNEQFF.

This clone was recorded once. The V gene is TRBV11-3, the J gene TRBJ2-1; a weak D match, TRBD2 (6 bases). The V and J ends lost 5 bases and 9 bases respectively, with 17 bases between them. This CDR3 is 14 amino acids long. Germline V CDR1 and CDR2: SGHNT, YENEEA. CDR3 DNA: TGTGCCAGCAGCGTTCGACTAGTTCAAAGTGAGCAGTTCTTC. Its translation: CASSVRLVQSEQFF.

The gene calls are TRBV18 and TRBJ1-1; D remains ambiguous. Trimming took 5 bases from V and 3 from J, leaving 10 bases between them. CDR1 and CDR2 (germline): KGHSH, LQKENI. This CDR3 comprises 13 residues. CDR3 bases: TGTGCCAGCTCAAGACGATGGGACACTGAAGCTTTCTTT. Translating it yields CASSRRWDTEAFF.

The chain joins TRBV27 to TRBJ1-6; TRBD1 is a possible D gene (5 bases). V was trimmed by 5 bases and J by 7 bases, leaving 12 bases between them. The CDR3 runs to 14 residues. CDR1 MNHEY and CDR2 SMNVEV come from the germline V gene (reference sequence). DNA of the CDR3: TGTGCCAGCAGTCCTGGGACCTCCAATTCACCCCTCCACTTT. Its protein product is CASSPGTSNSPLHF.

This rearrangement joins TRBV6-1 to TRBJ2-7, with a possible D match to TRBD2 (6 bases). The V gene lost 6 bases and the J gene lost 7 bases, with 16 bases spanning the gap. The CDR3 runs to 13 residues. Germline CDR1 is MNHNS and CDR2 is SASEGT. CDR3 residues: CASRETRSGEQYV. The CDR3 DNA sequence: TGTGCCAGCAGGGAGACTAGGAGTGGAGAGCAGTACGTC.

The table lists this clone with many counts. This chain connects TRBV12-3 or TRBV12-4 to TRBJ2-3, with 8 bases that match TRBD1. This CDR3 comprises 15 residues. After removal of 4 bases from V and 0 bases from J, the junction contained 3 bases not matched to a gene. In nucleotides, the CDR3 is TGTGCCAGCAGTTACACAGGGGGGAGCACAGATACGCAGTATTTT. Its translation is CASSYTGGSTDTQYF.

This clone was counted many times. The chain has TRBV9 and TRBJ1-2; D possibly corresponds to TRBD1 (5 bases). The CDR3 is 12 amino acids. CDR1 is SGDLS and CDR2 is YYNGEE in the germline V gene. Trimming stripped 7 bases from V and 2 bases from J, with 9 bases between. The CDR3 protein is CASFRVNYGYTF. The CDR3 DNA sequence: TGTGCCAGCTTCAGGGTAAACTATGGCTACACCTTC.

The chain combines TRBV5-1 with TRBJ1-5; D remains ambiguous. Germline CDR1 SGHRS, CDR2 YFSETQ. The V gene lost 0 bases and the J gene lost 3 bases, with 10 bases spanning the gap. CDR3 size: 15 residues. CDR3 region: CASSLEGRDNQPQHF. The CDR3, as DNA: TGCGCCAGCAGCTTGGAAGGCCGGGACAATCAGCCCCAGCATTTT.

The sample holds many counts of this clone. The chain is built from TRBV20-1 and TRBJ2-7, with a weak D call TRBD1 (6 bases). Germline V CDR1 and CDR2: DFQATT, SNEGSKA (reference sequence). V lost 0 bases and J lost 4, with 13 bases in between. This CDR3 contains 14 residues. CDR3 DNA: TGCAGTGCTAGAGATAAGGACAGATATTACGAGCAGTACTTC. The encoded protein is CSARDKDRYYEQYF.

In this sample, this clone turned up a few times. This chain links TRBV10-3 with TRBJ2-1; possibly TRBD2 for D (6 bases). This CDR3 comprises 13 residues. The V gene's germline CDR1 is ENHRY and CDR2 SYGVKD. The germline V and J ends were trimmed by 6 bases and 5 bases, with 11 bases remaining between them. The chain's CDR3 is CAIRTGTDNEQFF. DNA of the CDR3: TGTGCCATCAGGACGGGGACTGACAATGAGCAGTTCTTC.

This clone was seen a few times. The J gene is TRBJ2-7, the V gene TRBV28; a possible D gene is TRBD2 (6 bases). Trimming took off 5 bases at V and 4 bases at J, with 15 bases between the two ends. The CDR3 consists of 14 residues. Germline V gives CDR1 MDHEN, CDR2 SYDVKM. The CDR3 loop is CASSMGLVGYEQYF. The DNA for the CDR3 is TGTGCCAGCAGTATGGGACTGGTCGGGTACGAGCAGTACTTC. Supplemented by reference TRBV28 and TRBJ2-7, the full variable domain reads DVKVTQSSRYLVKRTGEKVFLECVQDMDHENMFWYRQDPGLGLRLIYFSYDVKMKEKGDIPEGYSVSREKKERFSLILESASTNQTSMYLCASSMGLVGYEQYFGPGTRLTVT.

At least ten counts were recorded for this clone. This rearrangement joins TRBV27 to TRBJ1-1; D is undetermined. The CDR3 is 13 amino acids. Germline loops: CDR1 MNHEY, CDR2 SMNVEV (reference sequence). V was trimmed by 6 bases and J by 2 bases, leaving 10 bases between them. Here the CDR3 DNA reads TGTGCCAGCAGCCCGCAGCCCAACACTGAAGCTTTCTTT. This codes for CASSPQPNTEAFF.

V usage is TRBV20-1 and J usage is TRBJ2-1; 11 bases fit TRBD2. With 2 bases clipped from V and 0 bases from J, the junction kept 9 bases outside the gene matches. This CDR3 has 18 residues. CDR1 and CDR2 (germline): DFQATT, SNEGSKA (reference sequence). The CDR3 reads CSARPGLAEYSSYNEQFF. The DNA for the CDR3 is TGCAGTGCTAGACCGGGACTAGCGGAGTATAGCTCCTACAATGAGCAGTTCTTC.

This clone was counted between two and nine times. The chain employs TRBV12-3 or TRBV12-4 and TRBJ1-1; no firm D call. Trimming removed 3 bases from V and 7 bases from J, with 18 bases in between. The CDR3 length is 15 residues. The CDR3 coding sequence is TGTGCCAGCAGTTTCCAGGTTTCGGGGAGGGTTGAAGCTTTCTTT. Protein product: CASSFQVSGRVEAFF.

Ten or more counts support this clone. The chain employs TRBV10-1 and TRBJ2-7, with D tentatively TRBD2 (5 bases). Germline V gives CDR1 WNHNN, CDR2 SYGVQD (reference sequence). Deletions cut 2 bases from V and 7 bases from J, with 12 bases between. This CDR3 is 13 amino acids long. Here the CDR3 DNA reads TGCGCCAGCAGTGAGGTGGTAGGAGGAGAGCAGTACTTC. Protein: CASSEVVGGEQYF.

The sample holds many counts of this clone. The J gene is TRBJ2-4, the V gene TRBV27, with D perhaps matching TRBD2 (5 bases). Trimming pared 7 bases from V and 14 bases from J, leaving 15 bases between. Germline V lookup: CDR1 MNHEY, CDR2 SMNVEV (reference sequence). This CDR3 contains 11 residues. The CDR3: CASTPLARKYF. CDR3 sequence (DNA): TGTGCCAGCACCCCGCTAGCCAGAAAGTACTTC.

This clone was detected only a few times. The V and J genes are TRBV7-8 and TRBJ1-2; D gene ambiguous. CDR3 length equals 15 residues. Trimming pared 4 bases from V and 3 bases from J, leaving 15 bases between. Looked up from germline, CDR1 is SGHVS and CDR2 is FQNEAQ. CDR3 in DNA: TGTGCCAGCAGCTGGACCATCCGGGCTGACTATGGCTACACCTTC. Translated, it gives CASSWTIRADYGYTF. The full variable domain, rest sourced from reference TRBV7-8 and TRBJ1-2, is GAGVSQSPRYKVAKRGQDVALRCDPISGHVSLFWYQQALGQGPEFLTYFQNEAQLDKSGLPSDRFFAERPEGSVSTLKIQRTQQEDSAVYLCASSWTIRADYGYTFGSGTRLTVV.

This clone was found a few times. An end of the junction does not agree with germline; a read error may underlie this. The V and J genes are TRBV6-1 and TRBJ2-7; D may be TRBD1 or TRBD2 (5 bases each). Looked up from germline, CDR1 is MNHNS and CDR2 is SASEGT. The length of the CDR3 is 13 residues. The CDR3 bases are TGTGCCAACAGTGAAGGGACGGACTACGAGCAGTACTTC. Protein sequence: CANSEGTDYEQYF.

This clone was detected ten times or more. This chain links TRBV20-1 with TRBJ1-2, with D possibly TRBD1 on 6 matching bases. The CDR3 runs 15 residues. V lost 5 bases, J lost 0 bases, and 16 bases lay in between. Germline lookup yields CDR1 DFQATT and CDR2 SNEGSKA (reference sequence). CDR3 residues: CSAVPPDRSNYGYTF. Here the CDR3 DNA reads TGCAGTGCTGTCCCGCCTGACAGGTCTAACTATGGCTACACCTTC.